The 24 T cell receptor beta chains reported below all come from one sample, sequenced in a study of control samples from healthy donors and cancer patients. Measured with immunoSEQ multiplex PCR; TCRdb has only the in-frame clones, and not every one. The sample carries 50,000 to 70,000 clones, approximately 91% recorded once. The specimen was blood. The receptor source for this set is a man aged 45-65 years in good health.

The CDR3 nucleotides are TGTGCCAGTAGGGTCAGTCTTAACTATGGCTACACCTTC. Its protein is CASRVSLNYGYTF. The chain uses TRBV19 and TRBJ1-2; D ambiguous. Germline loops: CDR1 LNHDA, CDR2 SQIVND (reference sequence). This CDR3 is built from 13 residues. The V end lost 6 bases, the J end lost 1 base, and 9 bases lay between the germline ends.

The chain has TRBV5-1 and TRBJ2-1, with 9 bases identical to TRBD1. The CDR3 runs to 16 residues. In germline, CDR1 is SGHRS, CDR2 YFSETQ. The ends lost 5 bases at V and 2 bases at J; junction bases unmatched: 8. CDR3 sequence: CASRGGQGLTYNEQFF. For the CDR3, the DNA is TGCGCCAGCAGGGGGGGACAGGGACTGACCTACAATGAGCAGTTCTTC.

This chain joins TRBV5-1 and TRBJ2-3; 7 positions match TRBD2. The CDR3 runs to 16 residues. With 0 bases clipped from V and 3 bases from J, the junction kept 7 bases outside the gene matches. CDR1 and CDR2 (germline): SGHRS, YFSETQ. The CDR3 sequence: CASSLGGGSWTDTQYF. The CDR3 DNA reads TGCGCCAGCAGCTTGGGAGGCGGGAGTTGGACAGATACGCAGTATTTT.

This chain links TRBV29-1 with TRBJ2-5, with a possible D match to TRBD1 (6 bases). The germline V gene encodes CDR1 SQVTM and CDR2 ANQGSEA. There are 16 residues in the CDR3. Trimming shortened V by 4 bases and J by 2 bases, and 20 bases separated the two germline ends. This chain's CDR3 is CSVVGWTASSQETQYF. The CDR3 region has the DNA TGCAGCGTTGTAGGATGGACAGCCTCATCTCAAGAGACCCAGTACTTC.

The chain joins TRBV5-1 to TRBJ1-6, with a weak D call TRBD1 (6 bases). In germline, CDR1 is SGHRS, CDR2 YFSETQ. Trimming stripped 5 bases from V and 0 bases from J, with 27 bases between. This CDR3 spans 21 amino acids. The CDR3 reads CASSRGGQDSFHLSYNSPLHF. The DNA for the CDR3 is TGCGCCAGCAGTCGAGGGGGACAAGACAGCTTTCACCTCTCCTATAATTCACCCCTCCACTTT.

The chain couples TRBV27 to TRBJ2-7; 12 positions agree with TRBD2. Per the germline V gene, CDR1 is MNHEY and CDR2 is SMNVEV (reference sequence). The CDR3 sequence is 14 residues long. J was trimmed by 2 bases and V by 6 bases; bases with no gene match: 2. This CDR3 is CASRRLAGAYEQYF. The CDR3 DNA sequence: TGTGCCAGCAGAAGACTAGCGGGGGCCTACGAGCAGTACTTC.

CDR3 DNA: TGCGCCAGCAGCTTGGCCGACGGGGTTGAAGCTTTCTTT. It yields the protein CASSLADGVEAFF. The chain links TRBV5-1 to TRBJ1-1, with D hard to call. The CDR3 consists of 13 residues. V was shortened by 0 bases and J by 7 bases, with 10 bases between the two germline ends. CDR1 is SGHRS and CDR2 is YFSETQ in the germline V gene.

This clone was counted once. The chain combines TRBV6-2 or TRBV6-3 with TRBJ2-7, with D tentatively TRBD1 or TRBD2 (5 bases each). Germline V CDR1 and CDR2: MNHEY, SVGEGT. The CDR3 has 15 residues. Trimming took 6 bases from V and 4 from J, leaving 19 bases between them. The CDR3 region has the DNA TGTGCCAGCAGCCGCCGGGACCTAGTAGGGTACGAGCAGTACTTC. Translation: CASSRRDLVGYEQYF.

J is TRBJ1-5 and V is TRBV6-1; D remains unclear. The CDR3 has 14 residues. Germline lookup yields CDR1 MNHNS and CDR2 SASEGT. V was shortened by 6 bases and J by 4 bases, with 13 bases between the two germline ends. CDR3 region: CASRSAEINQPQHF. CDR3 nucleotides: TGTGCCAGCAGATCCGCAGAAATTAATCAGCCCCAGCATTTT.

The CDR3 region has the DNA TGCGCCAGCAGCGTTGGACAGGGGAATGAGCAGTTCTTC. Translation: CASSVGQGNEQFF. The chain combines TRBV5-1 with TRBJ2-1; the match to TRBD1 covers 9 bases. CDR3 size: 13 residues. Per the germline V gene, CDR1 is SGHRS and CDR2 is YFSETQ. Trimming removed 4 bases from V and 7 bases from J; junction bases left unmatched: 3.

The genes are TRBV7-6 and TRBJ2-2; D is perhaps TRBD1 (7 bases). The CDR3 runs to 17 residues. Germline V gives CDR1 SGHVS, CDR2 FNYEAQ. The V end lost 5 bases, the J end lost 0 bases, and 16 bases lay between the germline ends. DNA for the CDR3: TGTGCCAGCAGCACCAGGGGGGCGGTCGCGAACACCGGGGAGCTGTTTTTT. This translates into CASSTRGAVANTGELFF.

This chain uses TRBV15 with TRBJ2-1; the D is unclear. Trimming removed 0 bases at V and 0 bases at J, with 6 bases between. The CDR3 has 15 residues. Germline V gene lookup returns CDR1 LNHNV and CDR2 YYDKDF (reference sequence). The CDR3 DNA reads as TGTGCCACCAGCAGAGATAAGGGCTCCTACAATGAGCAGTTCTTC. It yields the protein CATSRDKGSYNEQFF.

In nucleotides, the CDR3 is TGTGCCAGCAGCTCCCGGGAAACGGGGAACAATGAGCAGTTCTTC. Protein product: CASSSRETGNNEQFF. This rearrangement joins TRBV7-9 to TRBJ2-1; tentative D call: TRBD2 (5 bases). Germline loops: CDR1 SEHNR, CDR2 FQNEAQ (reference sequence). The germline V and J ends were trimmed by 4 bases and 5 bases, with 15 bases remaining between them. The CDR3 extends over 15 amino acids.

CDR3 nucleotides: TGTGCCAGCAGCGTAGGGGGGACAGGCTCTAACTATGGCTACACCTTC. Protein: CASSVGGTGSNYGYTF. This chain connects TRBV9 to TRBJ1-2; 8 bases agree with TRBD1. From germline, CDR1 is SGDLS and CDR2 YYNGEE. V trimming: 0 bases; J trimming: 0 bases; junction bases outside the gene matches: 4. The CDR3 extends over 16 amino acids.

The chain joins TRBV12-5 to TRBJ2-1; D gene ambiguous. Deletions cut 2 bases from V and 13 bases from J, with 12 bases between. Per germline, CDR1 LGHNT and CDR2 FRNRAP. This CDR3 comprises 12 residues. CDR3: CASGLNRTRQFF. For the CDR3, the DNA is TGTGCTAGTGGTTTGAACCGAACTCGTCAGTTCTTC.

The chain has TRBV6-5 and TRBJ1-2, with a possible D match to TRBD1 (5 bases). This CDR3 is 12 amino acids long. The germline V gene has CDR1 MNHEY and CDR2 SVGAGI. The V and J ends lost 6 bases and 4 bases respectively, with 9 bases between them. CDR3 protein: CASSRDSYGYTF. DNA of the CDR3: TGTGCCAGCAGCCGAGACAGCTATGGCTACACCTTC.

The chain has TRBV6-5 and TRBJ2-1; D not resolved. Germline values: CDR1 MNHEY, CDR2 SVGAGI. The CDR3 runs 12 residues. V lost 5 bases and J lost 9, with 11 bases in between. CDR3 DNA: TGTGCCAGCAGTCCCCTGGGCGGTGAGCAGTTCTTC. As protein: CASSPLGGEQFF.

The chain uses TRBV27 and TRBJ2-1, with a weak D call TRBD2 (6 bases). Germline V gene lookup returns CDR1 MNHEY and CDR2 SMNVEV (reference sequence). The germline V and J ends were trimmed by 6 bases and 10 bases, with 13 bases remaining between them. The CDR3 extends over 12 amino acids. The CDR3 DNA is TGTGCCAGCAGCCTTCTAGGAGGGGAGCAGTTCTTC. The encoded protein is CASSLLGGEQFF.

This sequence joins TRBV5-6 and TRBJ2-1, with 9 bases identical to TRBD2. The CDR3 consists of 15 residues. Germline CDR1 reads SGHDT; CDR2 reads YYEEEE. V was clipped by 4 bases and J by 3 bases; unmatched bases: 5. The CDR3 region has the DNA TGTGCCAGCAGCCACGCGGGGGGGCACTACAATGAGCAGTTCTTC. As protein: CASSHAGGHYNEQFF.

The CDR3 loop reads CAWSRRSEKLFF. Here the CDR3 DNA reads TGTGCCTGGAGCCGGAGAAGTGAAAAACTGTTTTTT. The chain uses TRBV30 and TRBJ1-4; D is ambiguous. CDR1 GTSNPN and CDR2 SVGIG come from the germline V gene (reference sequence). This CDR3 has 12 amino acids. The V end was cut by 3 bases, the J end by 7 bases, with 9 bases between.

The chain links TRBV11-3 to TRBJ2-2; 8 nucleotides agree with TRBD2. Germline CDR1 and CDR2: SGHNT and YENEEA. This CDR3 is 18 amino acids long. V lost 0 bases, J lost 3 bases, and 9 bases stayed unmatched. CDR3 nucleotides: TGTGCCAGCAGCTTAGATGGCTGGGGAGCGGGAGACACCGGGGAGCTGTTTTTT. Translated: CASSLDGWGAGDTGELFF.

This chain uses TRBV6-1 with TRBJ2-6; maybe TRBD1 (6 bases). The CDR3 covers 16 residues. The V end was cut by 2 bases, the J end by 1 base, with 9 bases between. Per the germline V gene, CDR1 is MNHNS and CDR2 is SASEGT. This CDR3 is CASSEMGASGANVLTF. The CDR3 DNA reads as TGTGCCAGCAGTGAAATGGGGGCTTCTGGGGCCAACGTCCTGACTTTC.

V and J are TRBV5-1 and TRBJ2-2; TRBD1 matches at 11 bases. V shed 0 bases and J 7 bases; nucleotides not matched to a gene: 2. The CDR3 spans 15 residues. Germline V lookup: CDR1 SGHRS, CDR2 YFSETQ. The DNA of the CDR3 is TGCGCCAGCAGCTTGGGGACAGGGGGCATCGGGGAGCTGTTTTTT. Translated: CASSLGTGGIGELFF.

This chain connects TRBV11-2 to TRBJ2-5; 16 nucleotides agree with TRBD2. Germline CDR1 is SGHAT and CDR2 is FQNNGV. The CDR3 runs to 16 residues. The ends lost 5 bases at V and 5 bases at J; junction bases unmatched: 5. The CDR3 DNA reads TGTGCCAGCAGCCCAGGGACTAGCGGGAGGGTCGAGACCCAGTACTTC. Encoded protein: CASSPGTSGRVETQYF.